The 5 T cell receptor beta chains in this list originate from one sample, sequenced in a study of neurological immune-mediated disorders. As for time point: longitudinal time-point 1 (baseline). Via MiXCR, TCRdb re-called the 5' RACE reads, giving one row per CDR3 protein. The sample consists of roughly 36,000 distinct CDR3 sequences, roughly 3.2% of them appearing once. The sequenced material came from PBMCs. These receptors originate from an older woman with multiple sclerosis.

This clonotype has at least ten counts. The genes are TRBV5-1 and TRBJ1-1; no clear D. The length of the CDR3 is 14 residues. V shed 0 bases and J shed 5 bases, with 11 bases lying between them. Germline CDR1 reads SGHRS; CDR2 reads YFSETQ. The CDR3 DNA reads TGCGCCAGCAGCTTGGAATCCGGGTTGACTGAAGCTTTCTTT. Translation: CASSLESGLTEAFF.

This clonotype was detected many times. This chain connects TRBV30 to TRBJ1-2, with D possibly matching TRBD1 (6 bases). The CDR3 totals 13 residues. The ends were cut back, 3 bases at V and 3 bases at J, with 11 bases in the middle. The germline CDR1 and CDR2 sequences are GTSNPN and SVGIG (reference sequence). CDR3 coding DNA: TGTGCCTGGAGCCCACAGGGCCACTATGGCTACACCTTC. Protein sequence: CAWSPQGHYGYTF.

In its sample, this clonotype was seen many times. Its ends do not fully match the called genes, so a read error is possible. This chain connects TRBV20-1 to TRBJ1-5; TRBD1 matches at 9 bases. Germline V gene lookup returns CDR1 DFQATT and CDR2 SNEGSKA (reference sequence). This CDR3 is built from 14 residues. This CDR3 reads CSARVGQGNPPQHF. As DNA, the CDR3 is TGCAGTGCTAGAGTTGGACAGGGGAATCCGCCCCAGCATTTT.

This clonotype has more than one count but fewer than ten. This chain's CDR3 is CASSFKIAANTDTQYF. DNA of the CDR3: TGTGCCAGCAGCTTCAAGATAGCGGCAAACACAGATACGCAGTATTTT. The chain combines TRBV7-8 with TRBJ2-3, with D maybe TRBD2 (6 bases). The V and J ends lost 3 bases and 2 bases respectively, with 15 bases between them. This CDR3 comprises 16 residues. Looked up from germline, CDR1 is SGHVS and CDR2 is FQNEAQ.

By share of the sample, this clonotype is medium-sized. This chain links TRBV5-1 with TRBJ1-2, with a possible D match to TRBD1 (6 bases). Germline CDR1 SGHRS, CDR2 YFSETQ. The ends were cut back, 4 bases at V and 3 bases at J, with 10 bases in the middle. CDR3 length: 13 amino acids. This CDR3 reads CASSIGQHYGYTF. The CDR3 bases are TGCGCCAGCAGCATCGGACAGCACTATGGCTACACCTTC.